The clone carrying this T cell receptor beta chain was detected only a few times. Sample barcodes and UMIs were carried by the TCR alpha and TCR beta cDNA libraries that 5'RACE generated with constant-segment primers. One entry per CDR3 protein, called by TCRdb with MiXCR from the 5' RACE reads. The sample comprises 150,000 to 200,000 distinct CDR3 sequences, roughly 10% of which are singletons, and about 3.5% rests with the top ten. The source of the sample is a study of T-cell memory formation after mild COVID-19. This TCR was recovered from a young man who had mild COVID-19 (a few samples of this study predate the infection). Cell type and time point are not known. Sequencing was carried out using PBMCs or a T cell subset sorted from them (not recorded which).

CDR3 nucleotide sequence: TGCAGTGCTAGAGATCCCAGGTATCAGCCCCAGCATTTT. This sequence encodes CSARDPRYQPQHF. V usage is TRBV20-1 and J usage is TRBJ1-5; D gene uncertain. This CDR3 contains 13 residues. Germline V CDR1 and CDR2: DFQATT, SNEGSKA (reference sequence). Trimming stripped 0 bases from V and 5 bases from J, with 8 bases between.